A single sample is the source of the 25 T cell receptor beta chains below, sequenced in a study of cytomegalovirus exposure and HLA in healthy donors. PCR used 60 Vbeta primers and 13 Jbeta primers. Here immunoSEQ multiplex PCR was the method, and the copy in TCRdb shows in-frame clones only, minus some. Altogether under 200,000 clones are present, 65% to 85% being singletons, with the ten largest covering over 2%. Specimen: PBMCs. Receptors originate from a man aged 55 to 70 in good health and CMV-seronegative.

This rearrangement joins TRBV11-2 to TRBJ2-7, with D possibly TRBD2 on 5 matching bases. Germline CDR1 SGHAT, CDR2 FQNNGV. The V end lost 2 bases, the J end lost 2 bases, and 10 bases lay between the germline ends. The CDR3 covers 14 residues. The CDR3: CASSLTGYAYEQYF. The DNA for the CDR3 is TGTGCCAGCAGCTTAACGGGATACGCCTACGAGCAGTACTTC.

The rearrangement uses TRBV7-3 and TRBJ1-1, with D tentatively TRBD1 (5 bases). This CDR3 contains 13 residues. The V end was cut by 5 bases, the J end by 4 bases, with 11 bases between. Germline V gene sequence: CDR1 SGHTA, CDR2 FQGTGA. In DNA, the CDR3 is TGTGCCAGCAGCGGCAGGGTTGGCACTGAAGCTTTCTTT. Protein product: CASSGRVGTEAFF.

Comment on this clone: Within the sample, other DNA sequences also encode this same CDR3. This sequence joins TRBV9 and TRBJ2-7, with 8 bases matching TRBD2. The ends lost 0 bases at V and 4 bases at J; junction bases unmatched: 3. The CDR3 is 14 amino acids. Germline lookup yields CDR1 SGDLS and CDR2 YYNGEE. The CDR3 sequence: CASSVGAGAYEQYF. CDR3 nucleotide sequence: TGTGCCAGCAGCGTAGGAGCGGGAGCTTACGAGCAGTACTTC.

V is TRBV9 and J is TRBJ2-1; TRBD1 matches 9 bases. Germline V gene sequence: CDR1 SGDLS, CDR2 YYNGEE. Trimming removed 0 bases from V and 8 bases from J; junction bases left unmatched: 9. The CDR3 spans 16 residues. The CDR3 bases are TGTGCCAGCAGCGTAGGGGGACAGGGTGAGAGGTATGAGCAGTTCTTC. Its translation: CASSVGGQGERYEQFF.

The V and J genes are TRBV28 and TRBJ2-3; 8 bases match TRBD2. The CDR3 is made up of 15 amino acids. Germline CDR1 reads MDHEN; CDR2 reads SYDVKM. The J segment lost 3 bases and the V segment lost 7 bases, leaving 9 bases of the junction unmatched. CDR3 nucleotides: TGTGCCAGCACTGTAGGCGGGGGGCGTACAGATACGCAGTATTTT. Its translation is CASTVGGGRTDTQYF.

The chain has TRBV19 and TRBJ1-3; TRBD1 is a possible D gene (5 bases). V lost 5 bases and J lost 1, with 12 bases in between. Looked up from germline, CDR1 is LNHDA and CDR2 is SQIVND (reference sequence). The CDR3 has 15 residues. The CDR3 region is CASSPPGDSGNTIYF. CDR3 DNA sequence: TGTGCCAGTAGTCCACCGGGGGATTCTGGAAACACCATATATTTT.

This clone was observed a few times. Its ends do not fully match the called genes, so a read error is possible. The J gene is TRBJ1-2, the V gene TRBV30; D gene uncertain. CDR3 length: 11 residues. CDR1 is GTSNPN and CDR2 is SVGIG in the germline V gene (reference sequence). The CDR3: CAWTVNYGYPF. For the CDR3, the DNA is TGTGCCTGGACGGTCAACTATGGCTACCCCTTC.

The chain couples TRBV5-5 to TRBJ2-3; the match to TRBD2 covers 12 bases. This CDR3 contains 16 residues. CDR1 and CDR2 from the germline V gene are SGHKS and YYEKEE (reference sequence). Trimming cost V 4 bases and J 4 bases; bases outside gene matches: 7. CDR3: CASSRLAGERPDTQYF. CDR3 coding DNA: TGTGCCAGCAGCAGACTAGCGGGAGAGCGGCCAGATACGCAGTATTTT.

The chain recombines TRBV10-3 with TRBJ2-7, with 10 bases matching TRBD2. Germline V gene sequence: CDR1 ENHRY, CDR2 SYGVKD. This CDR3 comprises 14 residues. The V segment lost 6 bases and the J segment 7 bases; nucleotides outside the gene matches: 9. The CDR3 region has the DNA TGTGCCATCAGACTAGCGGGGATCTCTGGAGAGCAGTACTTC. Its protein product is CAIRLAGISGEQYF.

CDR3 coding DNA: TGCGCCAGCAGCAGTGACAGGCTGACATCCTACGAGCAGTACTTC. Residues: CASSSDRLTSYEQYF. The chain is built from TRBV5-1 and TRBJ2-7, with TRBD1 as a possible D gene (6 bases). The CDR3 has 15 amino acids. The germline V and J ends were trimmed by 4 bases and 1 base, with 15 bases remaining between them. CDR1 and CDR2 (germline): SGHRS, YFSETQ.

This clone is a singleton in its sample. Other DNA sequences within the sample encode an identical CDR3. The V gene is TRBV5-1, the J gene TRBJ1-1; possible D gene TRBD1, 6 bases. This CDR3 is built from 14 residues. Per the germline V gene, CDR1 is SGHRS and CDR2 is YFSETQ. Deletions cut 0 bases from V and 2 bases from J, with 8 bases between. The CDR3 sequence is CASSLGGGNTEAFF. The CDR3 DNA is TGCGCCAGCAGCTTGGGAGGGGGAAACACTGAAGCTTTCTTT.

This chain connects TRBV28 to TRBJ2-6; D is undetermined. There are 15 residues in the CDR3. Germline V gene sequence: CDR1 MDHEN, CDR2 SYDVKM. V lost 4 bases and J 2 bases, leaving 9 bases between the germline ends. The CDR3 is CASSSPLPGANVLTF. The DNA for the CDR3 is TGTGCCAGCAGTTCTCCTCTCCCTGGGGCCAACGTCCTGACTTTC. The whole variable domain, remainder taken from reference TRBV28 and TRBJ2-6, is DVKVTQSSRYLVKRTGEKVFLECVQDMDHENMFWYRQDPGLGLRLIYFSYDVKMKEKGDIPEGYSVSREKKERFSLILESASTNQTSMYLCASSSPLPGANVLTFGAGSRLTVL.

The rearrangement uses TRBV5-6 and TRBJ2-7; 10 positions agree with TRBD1. From germline, CDR1 is SGHDT and CDR2 YYEEEE. CDR3 size: 14 residues. The junction had 5 bases not matched to a gene; V was cut back by 4 bases and J by 4 bases. The DNA of the CDR3 is TGTGCCAGCAGCCAGACAGGGGGCTTGTACGAGCAGTACTTC. This codes for CASSQTGGLYEQYF.

This clone was observed a handful of times. This chain links TRBV2 with TRBJ2-7; D ambiguous. The V gene lost 7 bases and the J gene lost 3 bases, with 16 bases spanning the gap. This CDR3 comprises 14 residues. CDR1 and CDR2 from the germline V gene are SNHLY and FYNNEI. The CDR3 region is CASTAEPAFYEQYF. CDR3 sequence (DNA): TGTGCCAGCACGGCGGAGCCCGCCTTCTACGAGCAGTACTTC.

V and J are TRBV19 and TRBJ1-1; TRBD1 aligns across 8 bases. Unmatched junction bases numbered 7, after V lost 5 bases and J lost 5 bases. Germline loops: CDR1 LNHDA, CDR2 SQIVND (reference sequence). The CDR3 length is 14 residues. CDR3 in amino acids: CASSSRTGKTEAFF. The CDR3 coding sequence is TGTGCCAGTAGTTCACGGACAGGGAAGACTGAAGCTTTCTTT.

The rearrangement uses TRBV7-8 and TRBJ2-5, with 11 bases that match TRBD2. Germline CDR1 reads SGHVS; CDR2 reads FQNEAQ. Trimming took 5 bases from V and 0 from J; bases not matched to a gene: 5. This CDR3 has 16 residues. CDR3 sequence (DNA): TGTGCCAGCAGCCAAAGGACTAGCGGGTACCAAGAGACCCAGTACTTC. Amino acid sequence: CASSQRTSGYQETQYF.

The CDR3 DNA sequence: TGTGCCAGCAGTTTGGTTCGGGGGATCACTGAAGCTTTCTTT. Protein product: CASSLVRGITEAFF. The J gene is TRBJ1-1, the V gene TRBV28, with D tentatively TRBD1 (5 bases). The CDR3 contains 14 residues. The germline V gene has CDR1 MDHEN and CDR2 SYDVKM. V dropped 3 bases and J dropped 4 bases, with 12 bases sitting between them.

This sequence joins TRBV9 and TRBJ1-1; 7 nucleotides align to TRBD1. The CDR3 extends over 14 amino acids. The V segment lost 0 bases and the J segment 5 bases; nucleotides outside the gene matches: 4. Germline V gives CDR1 SGDLS, CDR2 YYNGEE. The CDR3 protein is CASSVERGLTEAFF. The CDR3 DNA reads TGTGCCAGCAGCGTAGAGAGGGGGCTGACTGAAGCTTTCTTT.

The V call is TRBV13, the J call TRBJ2-1, with D tentatively TRBD1 (6 bases). The V end was cut by 5 bases, the J end by 10 bases, with 15 bases between. The CDR3 runs to 13 residues. Germline CDR1 is PRHDT and CDR2 is FYEKMQ (reference sequence). CDR3 sequence: CASSPFKGQEQFF. CDR3 bases: TGTGCCAGCAGCCCCTTTAAGGGACAAGAGCAGTTCTTC.

This clone has a handful of counts. J is TRBJ2-5 and V is TRBV5-4; the match to TRBD1 covers 8 bases. The CDR3 covers 15 residues. J was trimmed by 4 bases and V by 4 bases; bases with no gene match: 9. The germline CDR1 and CDR2 sequences are SGHNT and YYREEE (reference sequence). CDR3 protein: CASSGQTGEAETQYF. For the CDR3, the DNA is TGTGCCAGCAGCGGTCAGACAGGGGAGGCAGAGACCCAGTACTTC.

This clone has more than one count but fewer than ten. The rearrangement joins TRBV21-1 to TRBJ2-7; the table calls TRBD2, which could not be checked here. TRBV21-1 is listed as a pseudogene. The CDR3 spans 15 residues. The CDR3 nucleotides read TGTGCCAGCAGCACGAAAGCGGAGGGCCAATTGGTGCAGTACTTC. Amino acid sequence: CASSTKAEGQLVQYF.

The chain uses TRBV6-1 and TRBJ1-5; weak D call: TRBD1 (5 bases). Per the germline V gene, CDR1 is MNHNS and CDR2 is SASEGT. The CDR3 extends over 13 amino acids. Trimming took 0 bases from V and 9 from J, leaving 9 bases between them. The CDR3 coding sequence is TGTGCCAGCAGTGAAGCGGGGGGTGTGCCCCAGCATTTT. The encoded protein is CASSEAGGVPQHF.

This clone was seen more than once but under ten times. The chain couples TRBV6-6 to TRBJ1-1; D remains unclear. Germline V CDR1 and CDR2: MNHNY, SVGAGI (reference sequence). V was clipped by 2 bases and J by 1 base, with 11 bases between them. The CDR3 spans 15 residues. CDR3: CASSYEVGGNTEAFF. CDR3 DNA: TGTGCCAGCAGTTACGAGGTTGGCGGGAACACTGAAGCTTTCTTT.

This clone was seen only a few times. The rearrangement joins TRBV7-2 to TRBJ2-1; 8 nucleotides agree with TRBD2. The CDR3 has 15 amino acids. Unmatched junction bases numbered 6, after V lost 2 bases and J lost 6 bases. The germline V gene has CDR1 SGHTA and CDR2 FQGNSA. CDR3 protein: CASSLYSGVTNEQFF. CDR3 sequence (DNA): TGTGCCAGCAGCTTATATAGCGGGGTCACCAATGAGCAGTTCTTC.

The rearrangement links TRBV6-1 to TRBJ2-3; no firm D call. This CDR3 is built from 11 residues. In germline, CDR1 is MNHNS, CDR2 SASEGT. V was shortened by 5 bases and J by 5 bases, with 5 bases between the two germline ends. The CDR3 nucleotides are TGTGCCAGCAGTAAGAGAGATACGCAGTATTTT. It specifies CASSKRDTQYF.